Detailed here is one TCR beta chain. The data were obtained in a study of PD-L1 blockade in urothelial cancer. In the study overall: In terms of prior chemotherapy, patients had received 0 to 3 regimens. Blood was subjected to analysis at 3 weeks (second dose) and 6 weeks following treatment start.

Looked up from germline, CDR1 is SGHVS and CDR2 is FQNEAQ. V gave up 5 bases and J gave up 5 bases; unmatched junction bases: 1. The CDR3 extends over 12 amino acids. Synthetic TCR analog templates were spiked into all PCRs individually. Method: immunoSEQ multiplex PCR; TCRdb's copy keeps in-frame clones and lacks some. The sample records under 40,000 clones, 80% to 90% being singletons. The specimen comprised PBMCs, sampled around atezolizumab (anti-PD-L1) treatment. The TCR was taken from a man in his fifties with urothelial cancer. The rearrangement uses TRBV7-8 and TRBJ2-3, with 7 positions matching TRBD2. CDR3 amino acids: CASSGGGDTQYF. The CDR3 nucleotides are TGTGCCAGCAGCGGCGGGGGAGATACGCAGTATTTT.